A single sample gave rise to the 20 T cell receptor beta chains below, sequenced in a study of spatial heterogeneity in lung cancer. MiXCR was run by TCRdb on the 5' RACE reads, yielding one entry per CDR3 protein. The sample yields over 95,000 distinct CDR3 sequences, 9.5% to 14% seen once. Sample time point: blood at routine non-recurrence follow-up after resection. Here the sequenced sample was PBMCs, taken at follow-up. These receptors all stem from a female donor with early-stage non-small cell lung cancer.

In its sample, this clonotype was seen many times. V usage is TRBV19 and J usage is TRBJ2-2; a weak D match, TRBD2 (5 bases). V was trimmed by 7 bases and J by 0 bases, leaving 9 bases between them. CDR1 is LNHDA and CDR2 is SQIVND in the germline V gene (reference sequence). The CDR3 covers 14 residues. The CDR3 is CASKPLANTGELFF. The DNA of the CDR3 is TGTGCCAGTAAACCACTAGCGAACACCGGGGAGCTGTTTTTT.

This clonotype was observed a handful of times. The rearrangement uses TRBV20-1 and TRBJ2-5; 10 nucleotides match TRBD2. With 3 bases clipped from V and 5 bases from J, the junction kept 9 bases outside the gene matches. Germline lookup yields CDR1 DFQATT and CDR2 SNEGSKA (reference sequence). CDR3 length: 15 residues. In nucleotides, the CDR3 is TGCAGTGCTAGCGCGCTAGCGGGAGTAGGGGAGACCCAGTACTTC. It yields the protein CSASALAGVGETQYF.

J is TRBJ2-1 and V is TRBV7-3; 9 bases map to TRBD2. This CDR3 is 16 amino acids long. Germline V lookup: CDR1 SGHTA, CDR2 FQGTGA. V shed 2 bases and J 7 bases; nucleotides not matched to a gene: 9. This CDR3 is CASSLVGAGGPNEQFF. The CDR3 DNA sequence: TGTGCCAGCAGCTTAGTCGGGGCGGGAGGGCCTAATGAGCAGTTCTTC.

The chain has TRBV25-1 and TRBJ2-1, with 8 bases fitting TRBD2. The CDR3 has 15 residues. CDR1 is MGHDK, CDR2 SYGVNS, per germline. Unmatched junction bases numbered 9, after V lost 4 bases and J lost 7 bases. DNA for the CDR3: TGTGCCAGCAGTGCTCCGGGACTAGTTTCGAATGAGCAGTTCTTC. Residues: CASSAPGLVSNEQFF.

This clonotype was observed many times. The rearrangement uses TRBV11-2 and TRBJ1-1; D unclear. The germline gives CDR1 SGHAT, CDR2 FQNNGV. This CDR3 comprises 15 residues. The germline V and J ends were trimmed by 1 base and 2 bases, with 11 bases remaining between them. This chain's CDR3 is CASSLVELINTEAFF. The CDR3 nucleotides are TGTGCCAGCAGCTTAGTCGAGTTGATTAACACTGAAGCTTTCTTT.

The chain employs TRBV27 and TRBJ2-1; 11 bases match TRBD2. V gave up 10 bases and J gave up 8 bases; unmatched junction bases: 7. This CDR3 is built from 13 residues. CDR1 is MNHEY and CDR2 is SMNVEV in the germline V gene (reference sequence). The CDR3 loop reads CAISRLAGYEQFF. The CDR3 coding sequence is TGTGCCATTTCCCGACTAGCGGGATATGAGCAGTTCTTC.

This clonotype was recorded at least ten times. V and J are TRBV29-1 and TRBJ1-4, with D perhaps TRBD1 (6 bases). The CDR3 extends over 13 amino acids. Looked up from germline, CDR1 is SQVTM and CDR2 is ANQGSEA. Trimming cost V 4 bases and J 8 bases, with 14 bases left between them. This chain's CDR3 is CSVAGAQWEKLFF. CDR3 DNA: TGCAGCGTTGCGGGGGCCCAGTGGGAAAAACTGTTTTTT.

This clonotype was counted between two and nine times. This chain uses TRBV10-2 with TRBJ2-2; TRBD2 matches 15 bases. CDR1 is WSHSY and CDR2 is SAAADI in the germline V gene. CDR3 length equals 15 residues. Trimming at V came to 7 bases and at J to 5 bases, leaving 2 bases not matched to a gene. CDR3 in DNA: TGCGCCAGCACCGGACTAGCGGGAGGGACCGGGGAGCTGTTTTTT. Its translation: CASTGLAGGTGELFF.

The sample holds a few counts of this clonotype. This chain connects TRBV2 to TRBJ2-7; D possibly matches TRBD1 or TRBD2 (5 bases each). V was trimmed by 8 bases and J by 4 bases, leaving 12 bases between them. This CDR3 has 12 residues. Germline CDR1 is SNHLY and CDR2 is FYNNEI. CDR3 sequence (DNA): TGTGCCAGCGGACGGGGACCTTACGAGCAGTACTTC. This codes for CASGRGPYEQYF.

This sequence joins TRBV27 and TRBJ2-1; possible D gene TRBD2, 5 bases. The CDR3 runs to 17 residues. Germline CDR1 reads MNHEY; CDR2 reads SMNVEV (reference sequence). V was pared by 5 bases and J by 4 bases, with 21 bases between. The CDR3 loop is CASSPKGQLRTYNEQFF. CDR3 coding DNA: TGTGCCAGCAGTCCTAAGGGCCAGCTGCGGACTTACAATGAGCAGTTCTTC.

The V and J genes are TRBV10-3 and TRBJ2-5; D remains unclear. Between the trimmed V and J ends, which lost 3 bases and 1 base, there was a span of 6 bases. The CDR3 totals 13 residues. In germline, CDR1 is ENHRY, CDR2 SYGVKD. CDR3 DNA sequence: TGTGCCATCAGTGAAAACGCCCAAGAGACCCAGTACTTC. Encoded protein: CAISENAQETQYF.

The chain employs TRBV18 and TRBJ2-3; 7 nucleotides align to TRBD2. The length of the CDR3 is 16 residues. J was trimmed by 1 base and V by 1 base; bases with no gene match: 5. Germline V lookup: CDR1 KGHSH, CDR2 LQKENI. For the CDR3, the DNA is TGTGCCAGCTCACCACGGGAGGGTACGGGCACAGATACGCAGTATTTT. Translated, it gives CASSPREGTGTDTQYF.

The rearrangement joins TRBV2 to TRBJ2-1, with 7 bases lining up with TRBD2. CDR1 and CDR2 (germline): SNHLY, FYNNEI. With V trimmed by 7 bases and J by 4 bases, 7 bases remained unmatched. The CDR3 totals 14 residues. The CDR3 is CASIRASGYNEQFF. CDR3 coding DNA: TGTGCCAGCATAAGGGCTAGCGGTTACAATGAGCAGTTCTTC.

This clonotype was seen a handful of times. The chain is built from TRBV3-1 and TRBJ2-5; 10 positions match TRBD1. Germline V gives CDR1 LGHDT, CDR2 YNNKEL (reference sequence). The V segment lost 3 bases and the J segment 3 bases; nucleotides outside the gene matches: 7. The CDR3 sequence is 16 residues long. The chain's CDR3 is CASSHRDRGIKETQYF. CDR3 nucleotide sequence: TGTGCCAGCAGCCATAGGGACAGGGGAATTAAAGAGACCCAGTACTTC.

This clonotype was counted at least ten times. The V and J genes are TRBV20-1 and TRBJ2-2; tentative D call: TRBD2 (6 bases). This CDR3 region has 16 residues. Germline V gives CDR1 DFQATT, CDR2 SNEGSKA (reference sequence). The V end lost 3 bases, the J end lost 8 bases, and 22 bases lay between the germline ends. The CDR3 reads CSASATGTPPGGELFF. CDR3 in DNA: TGCAGTGCTAGCGCCACGGGGACTCCCCCCGGGGGGGAGCTGTTTTTT.

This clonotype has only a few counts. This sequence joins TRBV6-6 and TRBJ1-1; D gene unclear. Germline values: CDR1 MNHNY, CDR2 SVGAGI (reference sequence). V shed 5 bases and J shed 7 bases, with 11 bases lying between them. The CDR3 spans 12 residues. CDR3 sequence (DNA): TGTGCCAGCAGTCCCCAGACTAATGAAGCTTTCTTT. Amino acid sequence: CASSPQTNEAFF.

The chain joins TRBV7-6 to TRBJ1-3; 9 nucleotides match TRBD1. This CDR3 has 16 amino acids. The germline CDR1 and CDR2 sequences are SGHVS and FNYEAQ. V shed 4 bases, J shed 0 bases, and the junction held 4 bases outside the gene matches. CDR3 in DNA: TGTGCCAGCAGCTCCGGGACAGGGTTCTCTGGAAACACCATATATTTT. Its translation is CASSSGTGFSGNTIYF. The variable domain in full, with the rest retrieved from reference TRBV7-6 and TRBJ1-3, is GAGVSQSPRYKVTKRGQDVALRCDPISGHVSLYWYRQALGQGPEFLTYFNYEAQQDKSGLPNDRFSAERPEGSISTLTIQRTEQRDSAMYRCASSSGTGFSGNTIYFGEGSWLTVV.

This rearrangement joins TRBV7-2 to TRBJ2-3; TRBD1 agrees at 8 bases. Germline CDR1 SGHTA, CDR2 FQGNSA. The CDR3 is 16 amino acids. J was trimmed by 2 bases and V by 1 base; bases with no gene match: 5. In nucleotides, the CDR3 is TGTGCCAGCAGCTTAGGGCAGGGGGCAAACACAGATACGCAGTATTTT. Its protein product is CASSLGQGANTDTQYF.

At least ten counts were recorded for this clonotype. The CDR3 loop is CASNRRQIISNQPQHF. The CDR3 DNA is TGTGCCAGCAACCGTAGACAGATAATTAGCAATCAGCCCCAGCATTTT. J is TRBJ1-5 and V is TRBV28, with D perhaps TRBD1 (5 bases). Trimming removed 7 bases from V and 0 bases from J, with 16 bases in between. This CDR3 contains 16 residues. Germline V gene data show CDR1 as MDHEN and CDR2 as SYDVKM.

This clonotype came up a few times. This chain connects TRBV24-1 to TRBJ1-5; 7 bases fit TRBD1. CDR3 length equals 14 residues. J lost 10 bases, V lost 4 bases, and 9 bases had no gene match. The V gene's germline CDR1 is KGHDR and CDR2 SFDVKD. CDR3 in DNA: TGTGCCACCAGTGAGACCGTTACAGGGGTCCCCCAGCATTTT. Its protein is CATSETVTGVPQHF.